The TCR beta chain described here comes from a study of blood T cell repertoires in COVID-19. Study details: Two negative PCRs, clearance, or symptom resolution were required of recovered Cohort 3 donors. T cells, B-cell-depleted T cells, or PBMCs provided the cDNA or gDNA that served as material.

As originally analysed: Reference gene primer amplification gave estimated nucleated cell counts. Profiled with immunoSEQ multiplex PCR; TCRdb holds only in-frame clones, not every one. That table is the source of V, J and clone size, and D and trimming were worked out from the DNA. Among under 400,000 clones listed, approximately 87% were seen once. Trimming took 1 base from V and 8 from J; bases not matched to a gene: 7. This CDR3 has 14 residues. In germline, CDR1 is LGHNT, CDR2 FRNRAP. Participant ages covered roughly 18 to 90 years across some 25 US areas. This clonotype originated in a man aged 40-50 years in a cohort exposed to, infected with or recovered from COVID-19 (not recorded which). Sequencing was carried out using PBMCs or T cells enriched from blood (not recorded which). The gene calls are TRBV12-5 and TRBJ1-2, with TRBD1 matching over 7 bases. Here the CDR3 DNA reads TGTGCTAGTGGTTTGGCTTACAGGGGCGGCGGCTACACCTTC. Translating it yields CASGLAYRGGGYTF. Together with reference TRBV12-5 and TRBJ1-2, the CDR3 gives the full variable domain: DARVTQTPRHKVTEMGQEVTMRCQPILGHNTVFWYRQTMMQGLELLAYFRNRAPLDDSGMPKDRFSAEMPDATLATLKIQPSEPRDSAVYFCASGLAYRGGGYTFGSGTRLTVV.